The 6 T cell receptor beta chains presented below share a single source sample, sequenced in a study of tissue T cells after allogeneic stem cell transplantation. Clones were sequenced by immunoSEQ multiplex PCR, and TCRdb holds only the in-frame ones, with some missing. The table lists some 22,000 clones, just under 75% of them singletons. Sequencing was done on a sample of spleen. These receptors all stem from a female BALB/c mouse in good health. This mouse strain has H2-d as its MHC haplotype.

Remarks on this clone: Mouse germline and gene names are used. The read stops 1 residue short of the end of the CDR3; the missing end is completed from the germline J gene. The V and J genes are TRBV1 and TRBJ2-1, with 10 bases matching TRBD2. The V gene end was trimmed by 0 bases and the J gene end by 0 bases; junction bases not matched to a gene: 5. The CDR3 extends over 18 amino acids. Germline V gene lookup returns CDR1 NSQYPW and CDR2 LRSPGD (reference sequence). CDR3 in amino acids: CTCSADPWGGPNYAEQFF. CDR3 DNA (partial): TGCACCTGCAGTGCAGATCCCTGGGGGGGCCCTAACTATGCTGAGCAGTTC.

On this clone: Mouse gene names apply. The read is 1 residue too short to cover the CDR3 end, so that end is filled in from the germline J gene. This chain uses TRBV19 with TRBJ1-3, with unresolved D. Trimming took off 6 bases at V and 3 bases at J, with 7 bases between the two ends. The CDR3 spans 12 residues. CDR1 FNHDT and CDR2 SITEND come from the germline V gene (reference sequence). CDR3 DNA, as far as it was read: TGTGCCAGCACCCGCAGTGGAAATACGCTCTAT. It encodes CASTRSGNTLY. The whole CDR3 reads CASTRSGNTLYF.

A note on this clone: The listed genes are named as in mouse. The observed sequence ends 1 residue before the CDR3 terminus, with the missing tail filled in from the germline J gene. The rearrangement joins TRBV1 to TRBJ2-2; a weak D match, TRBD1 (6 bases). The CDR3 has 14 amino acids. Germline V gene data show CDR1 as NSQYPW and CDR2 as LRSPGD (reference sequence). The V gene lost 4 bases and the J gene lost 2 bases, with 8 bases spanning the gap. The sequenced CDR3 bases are TGCACCTGCAGTGGGACAGTTAACACCGGGCAGCTCTAC. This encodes CTCSGTVNTGQLY. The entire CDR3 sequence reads CTCSGTVNTGQLYF.

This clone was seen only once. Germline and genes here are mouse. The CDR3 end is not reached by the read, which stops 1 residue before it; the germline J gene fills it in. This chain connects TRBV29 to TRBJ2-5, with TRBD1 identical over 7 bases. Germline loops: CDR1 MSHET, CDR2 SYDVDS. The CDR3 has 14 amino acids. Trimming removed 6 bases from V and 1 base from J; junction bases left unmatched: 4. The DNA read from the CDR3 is TGTGCTAGCAGCCGCGACAGGGACCAAGACACCCAGTAC. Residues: CASSRDRDQDTQY. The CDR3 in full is CASSRDRDQDTQYF. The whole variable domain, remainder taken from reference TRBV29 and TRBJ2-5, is DMKVTQMPRYLIKRMGENVLLECGQDMSHETMYWYRQDPGLGLQLIYISYDVDSNSEGDIPKGYRVSRKKREHFSLILDSAKTNQTSVYFCASSRDRDQDTQYFGPGTRLLVL.

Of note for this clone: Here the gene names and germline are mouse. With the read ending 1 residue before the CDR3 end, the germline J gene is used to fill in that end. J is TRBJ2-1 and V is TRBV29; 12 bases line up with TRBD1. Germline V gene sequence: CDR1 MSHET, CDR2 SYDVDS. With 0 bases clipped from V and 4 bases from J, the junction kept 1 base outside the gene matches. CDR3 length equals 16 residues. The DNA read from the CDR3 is TGTGCTAGCAGTTTATCGGGACAGGGGGCTTATGCTGAGCAGTTC. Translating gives CASSLSGQGAYAEQF. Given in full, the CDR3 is CASSLSGQGAYAEQFF. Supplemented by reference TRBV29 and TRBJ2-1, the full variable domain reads DMKVTQMPRYLIKRMGENVLLECGQDMSHETMYWYRQDPGLGLQLIYISYDVDSNSEGDIPKGYRVSRKKREHFSLILDSAKTNQTSVYFCASSLSGQGAYAEQFFGPGTRLTVL.

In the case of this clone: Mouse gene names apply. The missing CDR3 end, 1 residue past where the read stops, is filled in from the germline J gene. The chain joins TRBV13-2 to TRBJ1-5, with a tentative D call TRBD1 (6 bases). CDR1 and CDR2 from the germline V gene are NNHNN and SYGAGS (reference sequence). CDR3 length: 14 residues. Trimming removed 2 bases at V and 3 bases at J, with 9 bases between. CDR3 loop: CASGDQGINQAPLF. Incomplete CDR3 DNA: TGTGCCAGCGGTGACCAGGGGATCAACCAGGCTCCGCTT.